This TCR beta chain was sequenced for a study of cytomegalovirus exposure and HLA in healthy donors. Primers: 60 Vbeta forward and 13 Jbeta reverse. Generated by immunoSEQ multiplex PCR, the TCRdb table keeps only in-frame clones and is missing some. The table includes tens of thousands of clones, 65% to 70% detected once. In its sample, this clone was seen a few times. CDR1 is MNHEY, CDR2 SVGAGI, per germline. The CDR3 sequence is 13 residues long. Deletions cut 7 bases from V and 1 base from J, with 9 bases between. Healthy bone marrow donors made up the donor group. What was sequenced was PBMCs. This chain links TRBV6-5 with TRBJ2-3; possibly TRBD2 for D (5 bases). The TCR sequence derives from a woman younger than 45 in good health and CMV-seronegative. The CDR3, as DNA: TGTGCCAGCATGATTAGCGGCACAGATACGCAGTATTTT. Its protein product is CASMISGTDTQYF.